This T cell receptor (beta chain) appears in the sequencing data of a study of shared clonotypes between healthy human individuals. General study findings and limits: Among the subsets, naive ones generally showed larger estimated richness than memory ones.

TCRdb's table, derived via immunoSEQ multiplex PCR, lists solely in-frame clones and lacks some. The sample has some 800,000 clones, 90% to 95% seen once. Germline-derived CDR1 and CDR2 are SGHAT and FQNNGV. This CDR3 region has 15 residues. Trimming took off 4 bases at V and 0 bases at J, with 13 bases between the two ends. Naivety among CD8 cells was defined by CD45RO negativity and positive CCR7 selection, thereby excluding terminally differentiated effector memory CD45RA+ cells. Concerning this clone itself: Its antigen is not known.

The V gene is TRBV11-2, the J gene TRBJ2-7; D unclear. The sequenced material came from naive CD8+ T cells sorted from blood. The receptor was isolated from a man younger than 45 in good health. The CDR3 bases are TGTGCCAGCAGCTCCGCGGCAGCAAGCTCCTACGAGCAGTACTTC. Amino acid sequence: CASSSAAASSYEQYF. Supplemented by reference TRBV11-2 and TRBJ2-7, the full variable domain reads EAGVAQSPRYKIIEKRQSVAFWCNPISGHATLYWYQQILGQGPKLLIQFQNNGVVDDSQLPKDRFSAERLKGVDSTLKIQPAKLEDSAVYLCASSSAAASSYEQYFGPGTRLTVT.